These T cell receptor beta chains were read from a single sample in a study of blood T cell repertoires in COVID-19. Method: immunoSEQ multiplex PCR; TCRdb's copy keeps in-frame clones and lacks some. This sample carries about 500,000 clones, approximately 90% of them seen once, and the ten largest clones take around 0.7%. Sequencing was carried out using PBMCs or T cells enriched from blood (not recorded which). The receptors here all came from a woman between 18 and 30 years old who had recovered from COVID-19. CDR3s include the opening cysteine and the closing phenylalanine or tryptophan. A D gene is named only where the DNA matches it firmly. Clone size is given for some rows only: seen once, a few or many times, or a class if the clone is expanded.

j_gene: TRBJ1-2; abundance: NA; len: 15; v_gene: TRBV2; d_gene: TRBD1; CDR3aa: CASSPGTGESYGYTF; CDR3nt: TGTGCCAGCAGTCCCGGGACAGGCGAAAGCTATGGCTACACCTTC
j_gene: TRBJ2-7; abundance: NA; len: 14; v_gene: TRBV27; d_gene: NA; CDR3aa: CASSLGQGRDEQYF; CDR3nt: TGTGCCAGCAGTTTAGGGCAGGGCCGAGACGAGCAGTACTTC
j_gene: TRBJ1-5; abundance: NA; len: 14; v_gene: TRBV2; d_gene: NA; CDR3aa: CASKAGDPWQPQHF; CDR3nt: TGTGCCAGCAAGGCAGGGGATCCCTGGCAGCCCCAGCATTTT
j_gene: TRBJ2-7; abundance: NA; len: 15; v_gene: TRBV29-1; d_gene: NA; CDR3aa: CSVEDRGSATYEQYF; CDR3nt: TGCAGCGTTGAAGATCGCGGCAGCGCAACCTACGAGCAGTACTTC
j_gene: TRBJ2-1; abundance: NA; len: 15; v_gene: TRBV2; d_gene: TRBD1; CDR3aa: CASSEGDSFYNEQFF; CDR3nt: TGTGCCAGCAGTGAGGGGGACAGTTTCTACAATGAGCAGTTCTTC
j_gene: TRBJ2-1; abundance: NA; len: 14; v_gene: TRBV11-2; d_gene: TRBD2; CDR3aa: CASSALAGGDEQFF; CDR3nt: TGTGCCAGCAGCGCGCTAGCGGGGGGTGACGAGCAGTTCTTC
j_gene: TRBJ2-3; abundance: NA; len: 17; v_gene: TRBV2; d_gene: NA; CDR3aa: CASSYSGGEMVPDTQYF; CDR3nt: TGTGCCAGCAGTTACTCAGGAGGGGAGATGGTCCCAGATACGCAGTATTTT
j_gene: TRBJ1-4; abundance: few; len: 18; v_gene: TRBV5-6; d_gene: NA; CDR3aa: CASSPLRAAEMTNEKLFF; CDR3nt: TGTGCCAGCAGCCCGTTGAGAGCGGCAGAGATGACTAATGAAAAACTGTTTTTT
j_gene: TRBJ1-1; abundance: NA; len: 15; v_gene: TRBV6-5; d_gene: TRBD1; CDR3aa: CASSSDRGGNTEAFF; CDR3nt: TGTGCCAGCAGTTCCGACAGGGGGGGGAACACTGAAGCTTTCTTT
j_gene: TRBJ2-2; abundance: NA; len: 15; v_gene: TRBV4-1; d_gene: NA; CDR3aa: CASTPGLKGTGELFF; CDR3nt: TGCGCCAGCACTCCGGGACTGAAGGGCACCGGGGAGCTGTTTTTT
j_gene: TRBJ1-2; abundance: NA; len: 14; v_gene: TRBV5-1; d_gene: TRBD1; CDR3aa: CASSLVGQGYGYTF; CDR3nt: TGCGCCAGCAGCTTGGTGGGACAGGGATATGGCTACACCTTC
j_gene: TRBJ1-3; abundance: NA; len: 15; v_gene: TRBV6-1; d_gene: TRBD1; CDR3aa: CASSAGGRSGNTIYF; CDR3nt: TGTGCCAGCAGTGCAGGGGGTAGATCTGGAAACACCATATATTTT
j_gene: TRBJ2-7; abundance: NA; len: 15; v_gene: TRBV3-1/TRBV3-2; d_gene: TRBD1; CDR3aa: CASSPAGTALYEQYF; CDR3nt: TGTGCCAGCAGCCCGGCCGGGACAGCTCTTTACGAGCAGTACTTC
j_gene: TRBJ1-2; abundance: NA; len: 18; v_gene: TRBV7-9; d_gene: TRBD1; CDR3aa: CASSSKAGQGGIDYGYTF; CDR3nt: TGTGCCAGCAGCTCCAAGGCGGGACAGGGCGGTATAGACTATGGCTACACCTTC
j_gene: TRBJ1-1; abundance: NA; len: 17; v_gene: TRBV6-1; d_gene: TRBD1; CDR3aa: CASSAPGTGFLNVEAFF; CDR3nt: TGTGCCAGCAGTGCCCCCGGGACAGGGTTTCTGAACGTTGAAGCTTTCTTT
j_gene: TRBJ2-7; abundance: NA; len: 14; v_gene: TRBV5-1; d_gene: NA; CDR3aa: CASSLYASAYEQYF; CDR3nt: TGCGCCAGCAGCTTGTACGCAAGCGCCTACGAGCAGTACTTC
j_gene: TRBJ1-1; abundance: NA; len: 15; v_gene: TRBV5-6; d_gene: TRBD1; CDR3aa: CASSLGGTVNTEAFF; CDR3nt: TGTGCCAGCAGCTTGGGAGGGACAGTGAACACTGAAGCTTTCTTT